This T cell receptor (beta chain) was profiled in a study of shared clonotypes between healthy human individuals. Study in general: In total, the donors were a couple of women and a few men aged 18 to 49. There were three CD4 naive, three CD4 memory, two CD8 naive and one CD8 memory plates per donor.

TCRdb's table, derived via immunoSEQ multiplex PCR, lists solely in-frame clones and lacks some. The table shows hundreds of thousands of clones, with about 91% occurring only once. Germline trimming cut 2 bases from V and 5 bases from J; bases unmatched to any gene: 7. Per the germline V gene, CDR1 is PRHDT and CDR2 is FYEKMQ (reference sequence). The CDR3 contains 15 residues. Terminally differentiated effector memory CD45RA+ cells were excluded by CCR7 positive selection of CD45RO-negative cells. There were only Caucasian adults among the donors, and all lived in Nashville, Tennessee. Sequencing was carried out using naive CD8+ T cells sorted from blood. The J gene is TRBJ2-7, the V gene TRBV13; 9 bases agree with TRBD1. The receptor was isolated from a man aged 30-40 years in good health. The CDR3: CASSLLTGGADEQYF. Written as DNA, the CDR3 is TGTGCCAGCAGCTTACTCACAGGGGGCGCGGACGAGCAGTACTTC.